This T cell receptor (beta chain) was documented in a study of cytotoxic CD8 clonotypes in ibrutinib-treated CLL. The sample holds a few counts of this clone. Repertoires were generated with immunoSEQ multiplex PCR, while TCRdb's copy carries only in-frame clones and drops some. The table shows about 20,000 clones, with roughly 72% occurring only once. The TCR was taken from a human donor with chronic lymphocytic leukemia. This specimen was PBMCs, taken before ibrutinib treatment.

The CDR3 nucleotides are TGCGCCAGCAGCCACGCCCAAGCCTACGAGCAGTACTTC. Protein product: CASSHAQAYEQYF. This sequence joins TRBV4-1 and TRBJ2-7; D ambiguous. Trimming removed 3 bases from V and 2 bases from J, with 8 bases in between. This CDR3 spans 13 amino acids. Per the germline V gene, CDR1 is MGHRA and CDR2 is YSYEKL.